Following are 25 T cell receptor beta chains from one sample sequenced in a study of blood T cell repertoires in COVID-19. Assay: immunoSEQ multiplex PCR; the TCRdb copy retains only in-frame clones and omits some. This table has roughly 290,000 clones, around 89% appearing once. Sequencing used peripheral blood. The receptors stem from a young man with acute or convalescent COVID-19.

This clone was detected only once. This chain links TRBV5-8 with TRBJ1-5; 9 bases align to TRBD1. The CDR3 covers 17 residues. V was clipped by 5 bases and J by 1 base; unmatched bases: 10. The germline gives CDR1 SGHTS, CDR2 YDEGEE. DNA for the CDR3: TGTGCCAGCAGGGGGACAGGGACGTTTCGGAGCAATCAGCCCCAGCATTTT. Translated, it gives CASRGTGTFRSNQPQHF.

The chain links TRBV30 to TRBJ1-5; D is unclear. This CDR3 has 13 residues. CDR1 is GTSNPN, CDR2 SVGIG, per germline (reference sequence). Between the trimmed V and J ends, which lost 5 bases and 3 bases, there was a span of 11 bases. The CDR3 sequence: CAWGVTNNQPQHF. The CDR3 nucleotides are TGTGCCTGGGGGGTCACTAACAATCAGCCCCAGCATTTT.

The rearrangement links TRBV15 to TRBJ1-2; D possibly corresponds to TRBD1 (6 bases). CDR1 LNHNV and CDR2 YYDKDF come from the germline V gene (reference sequence). V lost 5 bases and J lost 9, with 19 bases in between. The CDR3 runs to 14 residues. CDR3 region: CATSSGTQGKSYTF. CDR3 nucleotide sequence: TGTGCCACCAGCTCGGGGACACAGGGTAAAAGCTACACCTTC.

The chain joins TRBV28 to TRBJ2-2, with a possible D match to TRBD1 (5 bases). This CDR3 comprises 15 residues. V lost 2 bases and J 6 bases, leaving 13 bases between the germline ends. Germline CDR1 and CDR2: MDHEN and SYDVKM. The CDR3 DNA is TGTGCCAGCAGTTTAAATCCAGGGTTGGCCGGGGAGCTGTTTTTT. Translation: CASSLNPGLAGELFF.

Notes on this clone: This could be a read error, since a much larger clone is one nucleotide away. The identical CDR3 is also encoded by other nucleotide sequences in the sample. This sequence joins TRBV7-2 and TRBJ2-7; D is uncertain. Deletions cut 5 bases from V and 3 bases from J, with 23 bases between. Per the germline V gene, CDR1 is SGHTA and CDR2 is FQGNSA. The CDR3 spans 17 residues. CDR3 in amino acids: CASSRRGAPLLNYEQYF. The CDR3 coding sequence is TGTGCCAGCAGCCGCCGTGGAGCCCCCCTTTTAAACTACGAGCAGTACTTC.

V gene TRBV5-4 combines with J gene TRBJ2-5; TRBD1 agrees at 10 bases. V lost 3 bases to trimming and J lost 4 bases; unmatched junction nucleotides: 9. This CDR3 contains 16 residues. Per germline, CDR1 SGHNT and CDR2 YYREEE (reference sequence). The chain's CDR3 is CASSSKTGGFSETQYF. The DNA of the CDR3 is TGTGCCAGCAGCTCGAAGACAGGGGGCTTTTCAGAGACCCAGTACTTC.

V usage is TRBV30 and J usage is TRBJ1-1; D uncertain. Germline V lookup: CDR1 GTSNPN, CDR2 SVGIG (reference sequence). Trimming cost V 4 bases and J 2 bases, with 14 bases left between them. There are 14 residues in the CDR3. The CDR3 sequence is CAWKKLSYNTEAFF. CDR3 bases: TGTGCCTGGAAAAAGCTCTCTTATAACACTGAAGCTTTCTTT.

The chain uses TRBV5-1 and TRBJ1-1; D not certain. Germline CDR1 SGHRS, CDR2 YFSETQ. The V end lost 0 bases, the J end lost 5 bases, and 8 bases lay between the germline ends. The CDR3 contains 13 residues. The CDR3 coding sequence is TGCGCCAGCAGCTTGGTCGGGAGGACTGAAGCTTTCTTT. Translated: CASSLVGRTEAFF. The variable domain in full, with the rest retrieved from reference TRBV5-1 and TRBJ1-1, is KAGVTQTPRYLIKTRGQQVTLSCSPISGHRSVSWYQQTPGQGLQFLFEYFSETQRNKGNFPGRFSGRQFSNSRSEMNVSTLELGDSALYLCASSLVGRTEAFFGQGTRLTVV.

V usage is TRBV3-1 (or the pseudogene TRBV3-2) and J usage is TRBJ2-5; 12 nucleotides agree with TRBD2. After removal of 2 bases from V and 5 bases from J, the junction contained 21 bases not matched to a gene. This CDR3 has 21 residues. Germline lookup yields CDR1 LGHDT and CDR2 YNNKEL (reference sequence). Written as DNA, the CDR3 is TGTGCCAGCAGCCAACATGGGCGACTAGCGGGAGCGGGTCTACTTAAGGAGACCCAGTACTTC. Protein product: CASSQHGRLAGAGLLKETQYF.

The chain links TRBV5-4 to TRBJ2-3, with D possibly matching TRBD2 (7 bases). From germline, CDR1 is SGHNT and CDR2 YYREEE (reference sequence). The CDR3 is 18 amino acids. V gave up 4 bases and J gave up 1 base, with 22 bases separating them. The CDR3 DNA reads TGTGCCAGCAGCCCGAAGATGGGGGGGGCAGAAGGCACAGATACGCAGTATTTT. This sequence encodes CASSPKMGGAEGTDTQYF.

The chain recombines TRBV30 with TRBJ2-2; 13 bases line up with TRBD2. The V gene's germline CDR1 is GTSNPN and CDR2 SVGIG (reference sequence). The V segment lost 8 bases and the J segment 5 bases; nucleotides outside the gene matches: 11. This CDR3 spans 16 amino acids. In DNA, the CDR3 is TGTGCCAGTGGACTAGCGGGAGATATTTGGACCGGGGAGCTGTTTTTT. It codes for CASGLAGDIWTGELFF.

The rearrangement links TRBV28 to TRBJ2-1, with TRBD1 matching over 10 bases. The CDR3 runs 15 residues. Germline trimming cut 3 bases from V and 8 bases from J; bases unmatched to any gene: 7. Per germline, CDR1 MDHEN and CDR2 SYDVKM. The CDR3 loop reads CASSLPGTGEYEQFF. CDR3 nucleotides: TGTGCCAGCAGTTTGCCCGGGACAGGGGAATATGAGCAGTTCTTC.

V and J are TRBV6-6 and TRBJ2-7; 10 bases match TRBD2. The CDR3 has 14 residues. Germline CDR1 and CDR2: MNHNY and SVGAGI (reference sequence). V gave up 4 bases and J gave up 4 bases; unmatched junction bases: 4. CDR3 nucleotide sequence: TGTGCCAGCAGTTCCCTGACTAGCGGGTACGAGCAGTACTTC. It codes for CASSSLTSGYEQYF.

The J gene is TRBJ2-5, the V gene TRBV19; TRBD2 aligns across 7 bases. The CDR3 consists of 15 residues. Looked up from germline, CDR1 is LNHDA and CDR2 is SQIVND (reference sequence). Trimming took 5 bases from V and 5 from J; bases not matched to a gene: 11. The CDR3 nucleotides are TGTGCCAGTAGTCGGGGAGCGGGGCTAAGGGAGACCCAGTACTTC. Its translation: CASSRGAGLRETQYF.

The chain joins TRBV2 to TRBJ1-2, with D hard to call. The CDR3 extends over 14 amino acids. V was shortened by 3 bases and J by 4 bases, with 12 bases between the two germline ends. Germline loops: CDR1 SNHLY, CDR2 FYNNEI. The CDR3 sequence: CASSDRRQAYGYTF. The DNA of the CDR3 is TGTGCCAGCAGTGATAGACGGCAGGCCTATGGCTACACCTTC.

The chain employs TRBV28 and TRBJ1-2; D not resolved. The CDR3 covers 12 residues. CDR1 and CDR2 from the germline V gene are MDHEN and SYDVKM. Trimming cost V 5 bases and J 5 bases, with 9 bases left between them. The CDR3 DNA sequence: TGTGCCAGCAGTGCCCGGAGGTATGGCTACACCTTC. Translating gives CASSARRYGYTF.

The count of this clone is one. The rearrangement uses TRBV18 and TRBJ2-5, with D perhaps matching TRBD2 (6 bases). This CDR3 has 15 residues. Germline values: CDR1 KGHSH, CDR2 LQKENI. Trimming stripped 0 bases from V and 5 bases from J, with 13 bases between. The CDR3 protein is CASSPPYGSGETQYF. CDR3 nucleotide sequence: TGTGCCAGCTCACCACCTTACGGGAGTGGGGAGACCCAGTACTTC.

CDR3 sequence reads: CASSEQGVNTEAFF. Written as DNA, the CDR3 is TGCGCCAGCAGCGAACAGGGAGTGAACACTGAAGCTTTCTTT. The chain carries TRBV5-1 and TRBJ1-1, with a tentative D call TRBD1 (6 bases). The CDR3 spans 14 residues. V shed 4 bases and J shed 0 bases, with 10 bases lying between them. Germline V gene lookup returns CDR1 SGHRS and CDR2 YFSETQ.

J is TRBJ1-2 and V is TRBV5-1, with 7 bases aligning to TRBD1. V lost 2 bases, J lost 7 bases, and 2 bases stayed unmatched. The CDR3 is made up of 12 amino acids. CDR1 and CDR2 (germline): SGHRS, YFSETQ. The CDR3 here is CASSFDRVGYTF. In DNA, the CDR3 is TGCGCCAGCAGCTTCGACAGGGTTGGCTACACCTTC.

The genes are TRBV2 and TRBJ1-5; D is unresolved. This CDR3 region has 15 residues. Looked up from germline, CDR1 is SNHLY and CDR2 is FYNNEI. V was trimmed by 8 bases and J by 0 bases, leaving 14 bases between them. CDR3 coding DNA: TGTGCCAGCCGGGAGTCCCTAAATAGCAATCAGCCCCAGCATTTT. Its translation is CASRESLNSNQPQHF.

The CDR3 reads CASSPSALPGHRQPQHF. Here the CDR3 DNA reads TGTGCCAGCAGTCCGTCGGCCTTGCCGGGACACAGGCAGCCCCAGCATTTT. The chain is built from TRBV6-6 and TRBJ1-5, with D perhaps TRBD1 (6 bases). The germline CDR1 and CDR2 sequences are MNHNY and SVGAGI (reference sequence). CDR3 length: 17 amino acids. Trimming removed 5 bases from V and 7 bases from J, with 24 bases in between.

This rearrangement joins TRBV5-4 to TRBJ2-7; D gene unclear. V was shortened by 0 bases and J by 0 bases, with 7 bases between the two germline ends. Germline CDR1 is SGHNT and CDR2 is YYREEE (reference sequence). The CDR3 has 14 residues. CDR3 residues: CASSLDLYSYEQYF. The CDR3 coding sequence is TGTGCCAGCAGCTTGGATCTCTACTCCTACGAGCAGTACTTC.

The chain joins TRBV29-1 to TRBJ2-1; unclear D gene. The CDR3 totals 12 residues. Between the trimmed V and J ends, which lost 6 bases and 4 bases, there was a span of 10 bases. Germline CDR1 reads SQVTM; CDR2 reads ANQGSEA. For the CDR3, the DNA is TGCAGCGTAAAATTAACATACAATGAGCAGTTCTTC. Translating it yields CSVKLTYNEQFF.

This clone was found once. The chain has TRBV6-1 and TRBJ1-5; D is unclear. Deletions cut 0 bases from V and 7 bases from J, with 10 bases between. Germline CDR1 and CDR2: MNHNS and SASEGT. The CDR3 totals 14 residues. The CDR3 DNA reads TGTGCCAGCAGTGAAGCCGAGGAAGTCCAGCCCCAGCATTTT. Amino acids: CASSEAEEVQPQHF.

The CDR3 coding sequence is TGCGCCAGCAGCTTGGACCCGGGGACAGGGTTCAATGAGCAGTTCTTC. Its protein product is CASSLDPGTGFNEQFF. The chain couples TRBV5-1 to TRBJ2-1; 9 nucleotides match TRBD1. J gave up 6 bases and V 0 bases, and 7 bases lay outside the gene matches. In germline, CDR1 is SGHRS, CDR2 YFSETQ. CDR3 length: 16 residues.